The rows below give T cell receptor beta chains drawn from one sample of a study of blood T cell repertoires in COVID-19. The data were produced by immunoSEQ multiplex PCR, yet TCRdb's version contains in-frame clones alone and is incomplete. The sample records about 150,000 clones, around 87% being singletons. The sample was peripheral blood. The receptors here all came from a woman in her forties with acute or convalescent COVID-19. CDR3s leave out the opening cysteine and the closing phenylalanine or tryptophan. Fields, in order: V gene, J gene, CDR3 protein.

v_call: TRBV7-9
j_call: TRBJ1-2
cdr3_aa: ASSLLAPAGGNYGYT

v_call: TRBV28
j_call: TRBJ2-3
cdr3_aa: ASRQRQSTSTDTQY

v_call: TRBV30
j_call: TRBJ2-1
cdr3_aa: AWKGGSSYNEQF

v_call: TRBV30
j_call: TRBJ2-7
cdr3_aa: AWSLSYEQY

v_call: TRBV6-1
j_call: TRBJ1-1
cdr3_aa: ASSDPDRGLGNTEAF

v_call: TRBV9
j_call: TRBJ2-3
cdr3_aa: ASSVVAVGTDTQY

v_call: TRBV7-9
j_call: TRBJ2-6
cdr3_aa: ASSFGSGTGPSGANVLT

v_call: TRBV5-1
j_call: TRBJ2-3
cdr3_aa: ASSLELGGDTQY

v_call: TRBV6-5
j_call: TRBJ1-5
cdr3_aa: ASRKTGGFQPQH

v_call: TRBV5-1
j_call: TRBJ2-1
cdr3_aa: ASSPRGQGGDEQF

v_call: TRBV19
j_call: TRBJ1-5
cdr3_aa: ATRTDDISNQPQH

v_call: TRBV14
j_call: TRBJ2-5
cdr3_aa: ASSQRHGLETQY

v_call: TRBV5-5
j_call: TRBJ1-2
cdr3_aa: ASSWDTNYGYT

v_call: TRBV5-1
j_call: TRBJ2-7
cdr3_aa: ASSLVAGAEQY

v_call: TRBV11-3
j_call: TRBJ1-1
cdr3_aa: ASSIQGEAF

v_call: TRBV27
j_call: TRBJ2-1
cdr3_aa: ASSLPKGLAGHQF

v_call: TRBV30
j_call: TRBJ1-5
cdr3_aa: AWSGLNQPQH

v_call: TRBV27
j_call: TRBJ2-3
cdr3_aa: ASNVAAGSTDTQY

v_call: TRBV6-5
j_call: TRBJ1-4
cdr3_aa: ASSLRPLEGWLF

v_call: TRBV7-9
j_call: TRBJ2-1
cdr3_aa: ASSPQGSLLNEQF

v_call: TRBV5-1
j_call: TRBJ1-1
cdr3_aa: ASRSQGDTEAF

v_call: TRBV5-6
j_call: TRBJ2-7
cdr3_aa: ASSLGPGQTYEQY

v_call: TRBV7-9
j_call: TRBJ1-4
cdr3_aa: ASSAQEEKLF

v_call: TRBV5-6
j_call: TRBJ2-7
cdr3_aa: ASSLGGGPLDEQY

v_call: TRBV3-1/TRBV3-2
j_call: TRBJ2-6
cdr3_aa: ASSTGTSMSGANVLT

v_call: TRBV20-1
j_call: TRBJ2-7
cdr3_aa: SASRGTSAYEQY

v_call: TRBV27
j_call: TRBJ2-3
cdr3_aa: ASSLLKAGGPTDTQY

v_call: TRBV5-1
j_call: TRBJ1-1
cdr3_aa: ASSLDRVGTEAF

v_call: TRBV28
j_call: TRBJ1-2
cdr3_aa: ASRDRGSKGYGYT

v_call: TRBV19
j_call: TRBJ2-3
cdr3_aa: ASTYKGVVDTQY

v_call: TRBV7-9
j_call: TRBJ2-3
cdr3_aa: ASSLGGGEITDTQY

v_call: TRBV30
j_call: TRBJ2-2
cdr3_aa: AWSGLFNTGELF

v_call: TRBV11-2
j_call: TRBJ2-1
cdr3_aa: ASSFLQGPANEQF

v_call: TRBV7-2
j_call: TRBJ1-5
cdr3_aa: ASSFNREPQH

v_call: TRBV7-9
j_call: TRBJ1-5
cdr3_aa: ASSPTTAAGNQPQH

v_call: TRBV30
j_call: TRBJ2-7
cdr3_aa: AWSVGGVYEQY

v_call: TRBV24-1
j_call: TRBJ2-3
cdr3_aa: ATSGQRGATDTQY

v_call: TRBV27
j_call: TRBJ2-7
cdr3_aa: ASSSGTGLREQY

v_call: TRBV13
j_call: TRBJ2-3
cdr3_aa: ASSYETDGEGQY

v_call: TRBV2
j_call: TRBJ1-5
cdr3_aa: ASSEAQVNQPQH

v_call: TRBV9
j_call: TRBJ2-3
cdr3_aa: ASSVAVGVAGTDTQY

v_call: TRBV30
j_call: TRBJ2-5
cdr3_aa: AWSTRTGGIETQY

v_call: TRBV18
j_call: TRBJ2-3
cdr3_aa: ASSPDRGLSTDTQY

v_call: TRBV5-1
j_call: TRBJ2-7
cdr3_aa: ASSLSGDYEQY

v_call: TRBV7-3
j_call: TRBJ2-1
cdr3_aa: ASSLTGQNNEQF

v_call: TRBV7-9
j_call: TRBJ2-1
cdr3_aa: ASSLESGEQF

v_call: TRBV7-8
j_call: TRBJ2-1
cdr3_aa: ASSLIIAGVYNEQF

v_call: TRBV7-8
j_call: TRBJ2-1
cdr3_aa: ASSLGSSGGLISSYNEQF

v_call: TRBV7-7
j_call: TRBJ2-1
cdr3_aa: ASSLLSGIGNEQF

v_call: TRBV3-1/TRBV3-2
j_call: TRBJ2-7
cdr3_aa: ASSAQGPYEQY

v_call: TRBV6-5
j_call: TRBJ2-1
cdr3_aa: ASTAGLAGNNEQF

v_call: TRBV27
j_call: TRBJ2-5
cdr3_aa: ASSFVRDGTGGLETQY

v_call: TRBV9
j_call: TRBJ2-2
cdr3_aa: ASSVAVTNTGELF

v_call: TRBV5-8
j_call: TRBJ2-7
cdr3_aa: ASSLRWLDRVEYEQY

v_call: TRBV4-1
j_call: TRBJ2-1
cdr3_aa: ASSPRIWDRGTSGRYNEQF

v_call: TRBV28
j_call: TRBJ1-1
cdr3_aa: ASSRTGNTEAF